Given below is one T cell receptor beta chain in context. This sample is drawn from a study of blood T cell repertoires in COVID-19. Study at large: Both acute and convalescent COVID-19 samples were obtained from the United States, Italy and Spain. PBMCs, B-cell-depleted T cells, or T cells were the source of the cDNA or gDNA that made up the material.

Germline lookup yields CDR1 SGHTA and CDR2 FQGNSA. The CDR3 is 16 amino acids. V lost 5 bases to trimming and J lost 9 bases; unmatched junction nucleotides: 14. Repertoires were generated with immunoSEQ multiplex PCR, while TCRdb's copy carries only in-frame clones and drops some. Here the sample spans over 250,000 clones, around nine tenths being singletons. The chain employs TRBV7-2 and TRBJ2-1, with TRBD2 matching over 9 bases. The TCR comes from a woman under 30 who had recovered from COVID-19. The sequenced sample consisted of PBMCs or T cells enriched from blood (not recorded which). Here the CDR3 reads CASSPRVVAGVSEQFF. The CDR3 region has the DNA TGTGCCAGCAGCCCCCGGGTAGTAGCGGGAGTTAGTGAGCAGTTCTTC.